This TCR beta chain was sequenced for a study of metastatic and nonmetastatic thyroid tumors. Overall study context: For malignant and benign thyroid patients, tumor or nodule tissue and blood were the sources whose repertoires were compared.

Germline V gene data show CDR1 as MNHEY and CDR2 as SMNVEV (reference sequence). The V gene end was trimmed by 5 bases and the J gene end by 6 bases; junction bases not matched to a gene: 2. The CDR3 covers 13 residues. TCRdb re-called the PCR reads with MiXCR. The table includes about 20,000 clones, about 14% detected once. There were no patients who had received any treatment before thyroid surgery. This TCR came from a female donor with papillary thyroid cancer or a benign thyroid nodule (not recorded which). Some clones in this sample may be carry-over from other donors' samples. This chain connects TRBV27 to TRBJ2-7, with 12 positions matching TRBD2. Sequenced material: blood. Here the CDR3 DNA reads TGTGCCAGCAGTCCACTAGCGGGAGGCGAGCAGTACTTC. Amino acid sequence: CASSPLAGGEQYF.